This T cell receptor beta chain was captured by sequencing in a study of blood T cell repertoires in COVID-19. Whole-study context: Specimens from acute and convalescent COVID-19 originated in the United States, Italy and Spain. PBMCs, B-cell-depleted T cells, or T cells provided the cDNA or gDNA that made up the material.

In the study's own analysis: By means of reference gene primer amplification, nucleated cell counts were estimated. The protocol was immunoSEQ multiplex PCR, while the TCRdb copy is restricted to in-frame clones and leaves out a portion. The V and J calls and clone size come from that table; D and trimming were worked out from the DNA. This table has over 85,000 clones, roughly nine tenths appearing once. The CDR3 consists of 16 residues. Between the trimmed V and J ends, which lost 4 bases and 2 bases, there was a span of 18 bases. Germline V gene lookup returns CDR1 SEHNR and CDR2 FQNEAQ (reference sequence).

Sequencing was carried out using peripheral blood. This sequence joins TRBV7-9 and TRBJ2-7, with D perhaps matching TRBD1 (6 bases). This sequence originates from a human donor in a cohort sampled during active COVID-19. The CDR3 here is CASSYLKKGHTYEQYF. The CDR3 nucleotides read TGTGCCAGCAGCTACCTGAAAAAGGGACATACCTACGAGCAGTACTTC.